This paragraph reports one T cell receptor (beta chain). The target antigen is unknown. This sample was included in a study of vaccination effects on CD4 cells after COVID-19. Turning to the study itself: The cohort was immunized with two doses of either the BNT162b2 or mRNA-1273 vaccine. At 16 days and one week before vaccination, a couple of convalescent patients gave samples.

The repertoire was sequenced with immunoSEQ multiplex PCR; TCRdb's copy has only in-frame clones and lacks some. The data show 20,000 to 30,000 clones, roughly 77% seen once. Antigen-specific CD4+ T cells expanded by the ViraFEST assay with viral peptide pools were then sequenced. Following an approximately ten-day culture, CD4+ T cells were purified. A positive SARS-CoV-2 PCR test fell between March and December 2020. After fewer than 2.5 million PBMC were placed in each well, they were cultured with 8.5 to 10 IU/ml IL-2 and approximately 9.7 ug/ml peptides. Fresh IL-2-containing medium replaced half the medium on days 3 and 7. The CDR3 is 15 amino acids. The V segment lost 1 base and the J segment 3 bases; nucleotides outside the gene matches: 5. Germline assignment: CDR1 SGDLS and CDR2 YYNGEE.

The material sequenced was CD4+ T cells from PBMCs cultured with HCoV-NL63 spike peptides, taken before COVID-19 vaccination. The sequence came from a human donor who had a prior SARS-CoV-2 infection. The rearrangement joins TRBV9 to TRBJ2-7; 9 bases map to TRBD1. DNA of the CDR3: TGTGCCAGCAGCGTATCGGGACAGGGCTTCTACGAGCAGTACTTC. It codes for CASSVSGQGFYEQYF. Filled out from reference TRBV9 and TRBJ2-7, the complete variable domain reads DSGVTQTPKHLITATGQRVTLRCSPRSGDLSVYWYQQSLDQGLQFLIQYYNGEERAKGNILERFSAQQFPDLHSELNLSSLELGDSALYFCASSVSGQGFYEQYFGPGTRLTVT.